The 27 T cell receptor beta chains below all came from one sample that was sequenced in a study of CD8 T cells in ankylosing spondylitis. TCRdb independently ran MiXCR on the 5' RACE reads; one entry per CDR3 protein. The sample lists some 350,000 distinct CDR3 sequences; about 15% were seen once. Input material: blood, either unsorted or a sorted T cell fraction (not recorded which). The receptor source for this set is a male donor with ankylosing spondylitis or in good health (not recorded which).

Concerning this clonotype: One junction end does not reproduce the germline sequence, and a read error may be involved. J is TRBJ2-6 and V is TRBV14; TRBD1 agrees at 7 bases. This CDR3 comprises 14 residues. Looked up from germline, CDR1 is SGHDN and CDR2 is FVKESK. The CDR3 DNA follows: TGTGCCACCAGCACAGGGGCTGGGGCCAACGTCCTGACTTTC. This encodes CATSTGAGANVLTF.

This clonotype was counted at least ten times. This chain joins TRBV5-1 and TRBJ2-1; D possibly corresponds to TRBD2 (6 bases). V lost 4 bases to trimming and J lost 6 bases, with 14 bases between them. The germline V gene has CDR1 SGHRS and CDR2 YFSETQ. The length of the CDR3 is 14 residues. CDR3 nucleotides: TGCGCCAGCAGCCCCTTAGATAGCGGCAATGAGCAGTTCTTC. Its translation: CASSPLDSGNEQFF.

This clonotype was seen once. This chain links TRBV4-1 with TRBJ2-3; D might be TRBD2 (6 bases). There are 12 residues in the CDR3. Germline V gene sequence: CDR1 MGHRA, CDR2 YSYEKL. Trimming removed 1 base from V and 15 bases from J, with 14 bases in between. In DNA, the CDR3 is TGCGCCAGCAGCCAAGGGCAAGCGGGCCACTATTTT. Its protein is CASSQGQAGHYF.

This sequence joins TRBV5-1 and TRBJ1-6; 7 bases are a match to TRBD1. This CDR3 contains 16 residues. Germline V lookup: CDR1 SGHRS, CDR2 YFSETQ. The V and J ends lost 4 bases and 0 bases, in that order; junction bases with no gene match: 4. The CDR3 bases are TGCGCCAGCAGCCGGGGGGACAGCTCCTATAATTCACCCCTCCACTTT. Amino acids: CASSRGDSSYNSPLHF.

J is TRBJ2-3 and V is TRBV10-2, with 10 bases that match TRBD2. This CDR3 has 17 amino acids. V shed 10 bases, J shed 1 base, and the junction held 14 bases outside the gene matches. Germline-derived CDR1 and CDR2 are WSHSY and SAAADI. CDR3 sequence (DNA): TGCGCCACCCTCCCCAGCGGGAGGGTCCAGGGCACAGATACGCAGTATTTT. Amino acids: CATLPSGRVQGTDTQYF.

The chain carries TRBV11-2 and TRBJ2-1; D remains ambiguous. Germline lookup yields CDR1 SGHAT and CDR2 FQNNGV. The CDR3 is 14 residues long. The V gene lost 0 bases and the J gene lost 6 bases, with 9 bases spanning the gap. The CDR3, as DNA: TGTGCCAGCAGCTTAGACCTAGTGGGCAATGAGCAGTTCTTC. This translates into CASSLDLVGNEQFF.

The chain has TRBV7-9 and TRBJ1-4, with D tentatively TRBD1 (5 bases). CDR3 size: 15 residues. Between the trimmed V and J ends, which lost 5 bases and 0 bases, there was a span of 10 bases. Germline V gene sequence: CDR1 SEHNR, CDR2 FQNEAQ (reference sequence). The CDR3 region is CASSGGVATNEKLFF. In DNA, the CDR3 is TGTGCCAGCAGCGGAGGGGTTGCAACTAATGAAAAACTGTTTTTT.

V and J are TRBV20-1 and TRBJ2-3; D uncertain. The V end was cut by 5 bases, the J end by 1 base, with 13 bases between. CDR3 length equals 14 residues. Germline CDR1 and CDR2: DFQATT and SNEGSKA (reference sequence). This CDR3 reads CSALVGPRTDTQYF. DNA of the CDR3: TGCAGTGCTTTAGTTGGGCCGCGCACAGATACGCAGTATTTT.

This clonotype has more than one count but fewer than ten. This rearrangement joins TRBV12-5 to TRBJ2-3; 10 bases line up with TRBD2. V shed 6 bases and J 4 bases; nucleotides not matched to a gene: 4. CDR1 and CDR2 (germline): LGHNT, FRNRAP. This CDR3 has 14 residues. As DNA, the CDR3 is TGTGCTAGTGGCCCACTAGCGGGGCCAGATACGCAGTATTTT. Protein: CASGPLAGPDTQYF.

V gene TRBV20-1 combines with J gene TRBJ2-4; D not certain. V lost 3 bases and J 8 bases, leaving 8 bases between the germline ends. This CDR3 has 11 amino acids. Germline CDR1 and CDR2: DFQATT and SNEGSKA (reference sequence). DNA for the CDR3: TGCAGTGCTAGTTCGGTGGACATTCAGTACTTC. Protein sequence: CSASSVDIQYF.

A few counts support this clonotype. J is TRBJ2-7 and V is TRBV7-2, with D maybe TRBD2 (5 bases). Germline loops: CDR1 SGHTA, CDR2 FQGNSA. This CDR3 has 14 residues. The ends were cut back, 5 bases at V and 2 bases at J, with 13 bases in the middle. In DNA, the CDR3 is TGTGCCAGCAGCATTCCAGCGGTGACCTACGAGCAGTACTTC. Translating gives CASSIPAVTYEQYF.

This clonotype was detected only a few times. The chain joins TRBV29-1 to TRBJ2-3, with 8 positions matching TRBD2. The ends lost 8 bases at V and 5 bases at J; junction bases unmatched: 9. This CDR3 has 13 residues. Looked up from germline, CDR1 is SQVTM and CDR2 is ANQGSEA. The CDR3 spells CSSPGGRRDTQYF. The CDR3 DNA sequence: TGCAGCTCCCCTGGCGGGAGGAGAGATACGCAGTATTTT.

This sequence joins TRBV4-1 and TRBJ2-6, with 9 bases identical to TRBD1. CDR1 MGHRA and CDR2 YSYEKL come from the germline V gene. This CDR3 contains 19 residues. V dropped 1 base and J dropped 2; count of bases not matched to a gene: 9. CDR3 bases: TGCGCCAGCAGCCAAGTGGGAGGACAGGGGTTTACTGGGGCCAACGTCCTGACTTTC. Encoded protein: CASSQVGGQGFTGANVLTF.

V and J are TRBV20-1 and TRBJ2-1; TRBD2 matches at 12 bases. The CDR3 totals 17 residues. CDR1 is DFQATT and CDR2 is SNEGSKA in the germline V gene (reference sequence). Germline trimming cut 3 bases from V and 0 bases from J; bases unmatched to any gene: 6. The chain's CDR3 is CSASGLAGLSSYNEQFF. CDR3 bases: TGCAGTGCTAGCGGACTAGCGGGACTCAGCTCCTACAATGAGCAGTTCTTC.

This CDR3 reads CAISLRELGTGELFF. The CDR3 DNA follows: TGTGCCATCAGCCTCAGGGAACTGGGCACCGGGGAGCTGTTTTTT. V gene TRBV10-3 combines with J gene TRBJ2-2, with a possible D match to TRBD1 (5 bases). Germline V gene data show CDR1 as ENHRY and CDR2 as SYGVKD. Trimming took off 6 bases at V and 4 bases at J, with 15 bases between the two ends. The length of the CDR3 is 15 residues.

At least ten counts were recorded for this clonotype. V gene TRBV5-1 combines with J gene TRBJ1-6; TRBD1 might be the D (6 bases). Per the germline V gene, CDR1 is SGHRS and CDR2 is YFSETQ. V lost 3 bases, J lost 11 bases, and 12 bases lay in between. The CDR3 is made up of 13 amino acids. The CDR3 DNA reads as TGCGCCAGCAGCTCGGAGGGGGGGGCACCCCTCCACTTT. Its translation: CASSSEGGAPLHF.

In this sample, this clonotype turned up a few times. The rearrangement links TRBV11-2 to TRBJ2-1, with D uncertain. Germline V CDR1 and CDR2: SGHAT, FQNNGV. Trimming cost V 2 bases and J 5 bases, with 10 bases left between them. The CDR3 spans 14 residues. The CDR3 sequence: CASSLSTQNNEQFF. The CDR3 region has the DNA TGTGCCAGCAGCTTAAGTACCCAAAACAATGAGCAGTTCTTC.

In this sample, this clonotype turned up a few times. The chain links TRBV15 to TRBJ2-3; TRBD2 matches 11 bases. Germline V gives CDR1 LNHNV, CDR2 YYDKDF (reference sequence). There are 18 residues in the CDR3. V was clipped by 0 bases and J by 1 base; unmatched bases: 6. This CDR3 is CATSRDPVAGGGTDTQYF. CDR3 coding DNA: TGTGCCACCAGCAGAGACCCGGTAGCGGGGGGGGGCACAGATACGCAGTATTTT.

The gene calls are TRBV12-3 or TRBV12-4 and TRBJ2-2; D gene uncertain. The CDR3 extends over 13 amino acids. V lost 5 bases to trimming and J lost 3 bases, with 7 bases between them. CDR3 DNA sequence: TGTGCCAGCAGTAGGACGGACACCGGGGAGCTGTTTTTT. Translating it yields CASSRTDTGELFF.

This clonotype was observed a handful of times. The chain uses TRBV28 and TRBJ1-2, with unresolved D. Germline CDR1 reads MDHEN; CDR2 reads SYDVKM. V lost 4 bases and J 8 bases, leaving 11 bases between the germline ends. CDR3 length: 12 residues. CDR3 protein: CASSSAGEGYTF. CDR3 DNA sequence: TGTGCCAGCAGTTCCGCTGGGGAAGGCTACACCTTC.

This sequence joins TRBV11-2 and TRBJ1-6; D is undetermined. CDR3 length: 14 amino acids. The V gene lost 3 bases and the J gene lost 5 bases, with 8 bases spanning the gap. From germline, CDR1 is SGHAT and CDR2 FQNNGV. The CDR3 is CASSFKQDNSPLHF. As DNA, the CDR3 is TGTGCCAGCAGCTTTAAACAAGATAATTCACCCCTCCACTTT. Full variable domain (remainder filled in from reference TRBV11-2 and TRBJ1-6): EAGVAQSPRYKIIEKRQSVAFWCNPISGHATLYWYQQILGQGPKLLIQFQNNGVVDDSQLPKDRFSAERLKGVDSTLKIQPAKLEDSAVYLCASSFKQDNSPLHFGNGTRLTVT.

This rearrangement joins TRBV12-3 or TRBV12-4 to TRBJ2-5, with TRBD2 matching over 10 bases. With V trimmed by 5 bases and J by 2 bases, 11 bases remained unmatched. The CDR3 contains 17 residues. CDR3 bases: TGTGCCAGCAGTCCCACCAGACTTAGCGGGGGGCAAGAGACCCAGTACTTC. Translated, it gives CASSPTRLSGGQETQYF.

This chain connects TRBV12-3 or TRBV12-4 to TRBJ1-4, with TRBD1 matching over 9 bases. V was clipped by 3 bases and J by 1 base; unmatched bases: 0. CDR3 length equals 15 residues. The CDR3: CASSLTGGTNEKLFF. The CDR3 DNA reads as TGTGCCAGCAGTTTGACAGGGGGAACTAATGAAAAACTGTTTTTT.

The chain has TRBV2 and TRBJ2-1; D may be TRBD2 (6 bases). The V gene lost 0 bases and the J gene lost 4 bases, with 16 bases spanning the gap. Germline V lookup: CDR1 SNHLY, CDR2 FYNNEI. This CDR3 is 17 amino acids long. CDR3 in amino acids: CASSEALKGLIYNEQFF. CDR3 bases: TGTGCCAGCAGTGAAGCGCTTAAGGGACTGATTTACAATGAGCAGTTCTTC.

This clonotype was counted between two and nine times. The rearrangement uses TRBV27 and TRBJ2-7; 8 bases are shared with TRBD2. Per the germline V gene, CDR1 is MNHEY and CDR2 is SMNVEV (reference sequence). The CDR3 covers 16 residues. V gave up 0 bases and J gave up 0 bases; unmatched junction bases: 4. The CDR3 nucleotides read TGTGCCAGCAGTTTATCTAGCGGGGCGTACTCCTACGAGCAGTACTTC. It translates to CASSLSSGAYSYEQYF.

This clonotype was counted between two and nine times. In nucleotides, the CDR3 is TGTGCCAGCAGTTACTCGAAGTCCGGTGCTAACTATGGCTACACCTTC. Its protein product is CASSYSKSGANYGYTF. The chain joins TRBV6-5 to TRBJ1-2; D remains unclear. This CDR3 has 16 amino acids. Germline values: CDR1 MNHEY, CDR2 SVGAGI. V was shortened by 0 bases and J by 0 bases, with 11 bases between the two germline ends.

The chain combines TRBV7-2 with TRBJ2-2, with 11 bases fitting TRBD2. Germline trimming cut 6 bases from V and 3 bases from J; bases unmatched to any gene: 6. Germline V gene data show CDR1 as SGHTA and CDR2 as FQGNSA. The CDR3 length is 16 residues. The CDR3 here is CASSASGGTYTGELFF. The CDR3 DNA reads TGTGCCAGCAGTGCTAGCGGGGGGACCTACACCGGGGAGCTGTTTTTT.